The 9 T cell receptor beta chains given below trace back to one sample, sequenced in a study of T-cell reconstitution after alpha-beta-depleted transplantation in children. The library targeted TCRbeta and was prepared with unique molecular identifiers. TCRdb reanalysed the PCR reads using MiXCR and keeps one entry per CDR3 protein. The table records 450,000 to 600,000 distinct CDR3 sequences, 10% of them present only once. The source was PBMCs, collected before TCRalphabeta/CD19-depleted stem cell transplant. The receptors here all came from a child aged 2-15 years with inherited bone marrow failure, due to receive a stem cell transplant.

This clonotype was picked up many times. The chain has TRBV12-3 or TRBV12-4 and TRBJ2-5; D possibly corresponds to TRBD2 (7 bases). This CDR3 comprises 14 residues. V was pared by 6 bases and J by 5 bases, with 16 bases between. CDR3 DNA sequence: TGTGCCAGCAGCCTGGCGGGGGCGTGGGAGACCCAGTACTTC. Amino acid sequence: CASSLAGAWETQYF.

With regard to this clonotype: This could be a read error, since a much larger clone is one nucleotide away. This rearrangement joins TRBV15 to TRBJ1-5; D is unclear. Trimming removed 5 bases at V and 7 bases at J, with 18 bases between. In germline, CDR1 is LNHNV, CDR2 YYDKDF (reference sequence). The CDR3 is 15 amino acids. CDR3 in amino acids: CATSRPLDPGQPQHF. CDR3 nucleotide sequence: TGTGCCACCAGCCGCCCCTTGGATCCAGGACAGCCCCAGCATTTT. Looking up the rest from reference TRBV15 and TRBJ1-5 gives the full variable domain: DAMVIQNPRYQVTQFGKPVTLSCSQTLNHNVMYWYQQKSSQAPKLLFHYYDKDFNNEADTPDNFQSRRPNTSFCFLDIRSPGLGDTAMYLCATSRPLDPGQPQHFGDGTRLSIL.

This clonotype has only a few counts. The chain joins TRBV27 to TRBJ1-1, with D maybe TRBD1 (6 bases). The CDR3 loop spans 16 amino acids. V shed 6 bases and J shed 5 bases, with 22 bases lying between them. CDR1 is MNHEY and CDR2 is SMNVEV in the germline V gene (reference sequence). The CDR3 bases are TGTGCCAGCAGCCCTACTCCGGGGGGGGCGGATACTGAAGCTTTCTTT. Translated, it gives CASSPTPGGADTEAFF.

This clonotype showed up many times. J is TRBJ2-3 and V is TRBV5-6, with a possible D match to TRBD2 (6 bases). V lost 1 base and J 11 bases, leaving 14 bases between the germline ends. Germline CDR1 reads SGHDT; CDR2 reads YYEEEE. This CDR3 comprises 13 residues. The CDR3 sequence is CASSLLRGEGQYF. In nucleotides, the CDR3 is TGTGCCAGCAGCTTGTTGCGGGGAGAGGGGCAGTATTTT.

The table lists this clonotype with many counts. The chain recombines TRBV4-1 with TRBJ2-7, with unresolved D. The CDR3 contains 13 residues. Germline V gene lookup returns CDR1 MGHRA and CDR2 YSYEKL. V was shortened by 0 bases and J by 6 bases, with 9 bases between the two germline ends. CDR3 residues: CASSQDGLGEQYF. CDR3 bases: TGCGCCAGCAGCCAAGACGGGCTTGGCGAGCAGTACTTC.

This rearrangement joins TRBV6-5 to TRBJ2-3; D is possibly TRBD1 (5 bases). Germline V CDR1 and CDR2: MNHEY, SVGAGI. This CDR3 has 16 amino acids. V lost 1 base to trimming and J lost 2 bases, with 13 bases between them. The CDR3 region has the DNA TGTGCCAGCAGTTACTTCAGGGCCACTATCACAGATACGCAGTATTTT. Amino acids: CASSYFRATITDTQYF.

There are many counts of this clonotype. The chain uses TRBV20-1 and TRBJ2-1; D unresolved. With 0 bases removed from V and 0 bases from J, the gap between germline ends came to 12 bases. The CDR3 loop spans 16 amino acids. Germline CDR1 and CDR2: DFQATT and SNEGSKA (reference sequence). CDR3 DNA: TGCAGTGCTAGAGATCTCACCACCCGCTCCTACAATGAGCAGTTCTTC. As protein: CSARDLTTRSYNEQFF.

The chain links TRBV27 to TRBJ2-7; D remains ambiguous. The V gene lost 0 bases and the J gene lost 6 bases, with 15 bases spanning the gap. CDR1 MNHEY and CDR2 SMNVEV come from the germline V gene (reference sequence). The length of the CDR3 is 15 residues. The CDR3 spells CASSLSIGGPSEQYF. For the CDR3, the DNA is TGTGCCAGCAGTTTATCTATAGGCGGCCCGAGCGAGCAGTACTTC.

In this sample, this clonotype turned up many times. The chain recombines TRBV11-1 with TRBJ2-1; D is undetermined. The V end lost 4 bases, the J end lost 5 bases, and 24 bases lay between the germline ends. The CDR3 has 18 amino acids. In germline, CDR1 is SGHAT, CDR2 FQDESV (reference sequence). CDR3: CASSSEKRAFPDNNEQFF. CDR3 in DNA: TGTGCCAGCAGCTCGGAAAAAAGGGCTTTTCCCGACAACAATGAGCAGTTCTTC. The variable domain in full, completed from reference TRBV11-1 and TRBJ2-1, reads EAEVAQSPRYKITEKSQAVAFWCDPISGHATLYWYRQILGQGPELLVQFQDESVVDDSQLPKDRFSAERLKGVDSTLKIQPAELGDSAMYLCASSSEKRAFPDNNEQFFGPGTRLTVL.